These 11 T cell receptor beta chains were sequenced from one sample in a study of metastatic and nonmetastatic thyroid tumors. No patient had received any treatment before thyroid surgery. TCRdb re-called clones via MiXCR from the PCR reads. The sample records tens of thousands of clones, approximately 18% being singletons. What was sequenced was blood. The receptors stem from a male donor with papillary thyroid cancer or a benign thyroid nodule (not recorded which). Some clones in this sample may be carry-over from other donors' samples.

This sequence joins TRBV5-4 and TRBJ1-1, with D unresolved. The CDR3 has 15 amino acids. The germline V gene encodes CDR1 SGHNT and CDR2 YYREEE (reference sequence). Trimming cost V 0 bases and J 0 bases, with 9 bases left between them. The CDR3 region has the DNA TGTGCCAGCAGCTTGGGACGGAACATGAACACTGAAGCTTTCTTT. Translated, it gives CASSLGRNMNTEAFF.

Regarding this clone: The germline gene is not matched at one end of the junction; a read error may be the cause. In the same sample, other DNA sequences code for this CDR3. The rearrangement links TRBV14 to TRBJ2-7; 7 positions match TRBD1. The CDR3 sequence is 14 residues long. The germline V gene encodes CDR1 SGHDN and CDR2 FVKESK. As DNA, the CDR3 is TGTGCCAGTAGCCGACAGGGTGGTTACTACGAGCAGTACTTC. This sequence encodes CASSRQGGYYEQYF.

This clone was seen a handful of times. An end of the junction differs from the germline gene, which may be a read error. The same CDR3 arises from other DNA sequences in this sample as well. The chain has TRBV15 and TRBJ1-6, with 7 bases fitting TRBD1. CDR3 size: 15 residues. Looked up from germline, CDR1 is LNHNV and CDR2 is YYDKDF (reference sequence). CDR3 protein: CATSRDLRGLSPLHF. The CDR3, as DNA: TGCGCCACCAGCAGAGATCTAAGGGGGCTTTCACCCCTCCACTTT.

This clone was found once. The V call is TRBV5-1, the J call TRBJ1-2; D ambiguous. Trimming removed 0 bases from V and 1 base from J, with 16 bases in between. Germline values: CDR1 SGHRS, CDR2 YFSETQ. The CDR3 loop spans 17 amino acids. For the CDR3, the DNA is TGCGCCAGCAGCTTGGAGTCACAGAATATACTTAACTATGGCTACACCTTC. Translated, it gives CASSLESQNILNYGYTF.

This clone is medium-sized (0.01 to 0.1%) by share. The genes are TRBV12-5 and TRBJ2-1, with TRBD1 as a possible D gene (6 bases). From germline, CDR1 is LGHNT and CDR2 FRNRAP. The V end lost 4 bases, the J end lost 2 bases, and 15 bases lay between the germline ends. The CDR3 consists of 16 residues. The CDR3 spells CASGSSRQETYNEQFF. The CDR3 nucleotides are TGTGCTAGTGGTTCCTCTAGACAGGAAACCTACAATGAGCAGTTCTTC.

This clone was seen ten or more times. Since a much larger clone is just one base distant, this may be a read error. Other DNA sequences of this sample code for an identical CDR3. The chain links TRBV19 to TRBJ1-3; D gene unclear. Per the germline V gene, CDR1 is LNHDA and CDR2 is SQIVND (reference sequence). The CDR3 consists of 15 residues. The CDR3 sequence: CASTELVISGNTIYF. CDR3 nucleotides: TGTGCTAGTACCGAATTGGTAATCTCTGGAAACACCATATATTTT.

This clone was detected ten times or more. The chain employs TRBV19 and TRBJ1-5, with 9 positions matching TRBD1. Trimming at V came to 5 bases and at J to 0 bases, leaving 2 bases not matched to a gene. This CDR3 is built from 15 residues. Germline V gene sequence: CDR1 LNHDA, CDR2 SQIVND (reference sequence). CDR3 sequence (DNA): TGTGCCAGTAGTGGGACAGGGATTAGCAATCAGCCCCAGCATTTT. It specifies CASSGTGISNQPQHF.

In this sample, this clone turned up many times. A read error may be the cause here, since a much bigger clone is one base away. V and J are TRBV19 and TRBJ1-2; a weak D match, TRBD1 (5 bases). The CDR3 is 15 residues long. With 4 bases removed from V and 2 bases from J, the gap between germline ends came to 14 bases. Germline V gene data show CDR1 as LNHDA and CDR2 as SQIVND (reference sequence). The CDR3 DNA follows: TGTGCCAGTAGTACGGGACGGGGAAACAACTATGGCTACACCTTC. Its protein is CASSTGRGNNYGYTF.

In its sample, this clone was seen many times. The V call is TRBV6-2 or TRBV6-3, the J call TRBJ2-6, with 7 positions matching TRBD2. CDR3 length: 16 residues. Germline-derived CDR1 and CDR2 are MNHEY and SVGEGT. After removal of 7 bases from V and 0 bases from J, the junction contained 6 bases not matched to a gene. In nucleotides, the CDR3 is TGTGCCAGCACTCCTAGCGGCCGCTCTGGGGCCAACGTCCTGACTTTC. The encoded protein is CASTPSGRSGANVLTF.

At least ten counts were recorded for this clone. This chain connects TRBV7-9 to TRBJ2-7; 12 nucleotides agree with TRBD2. From germline, CDR1 is SEHNR and CDR2 FQNEAQ (reference sequence). There are 18 residues in the CDR3. After removal of 4 bases from V and 3 bases from J, the junction contained 13 bases not matched to a gene. The DNA for the CDR3 is TGTGCCAGCAGCTACGGGAGTCTAGCGGGAGGGCCGGTCTACGAGCAGTACTTC. It encodes CASSYGSLAGGPVYEQYF.

Turning to this clone: At one end the junction does not follow the germline gene, possibly because of a read error. V gene TRBV7-9 combines with J gene TRBJ2-7; D perhaps matches TRBD2 (6 bases). CDR3 length equals 14 residues. CDR1 and CDR2 from the germline V gene are SEHNR and FQNEAQ (reference sequence). The chain's CDR3 is CASGEGGVTYDQYF. The CDR3 region has the DNA TGTGCCAGCGGTGAGGGAGGCGTTACCTACGATCAGTACTTC.